Below, 9 T cell receptor beta chains from the same sample are listed, as sequenced in a study of Ad26.COV2.S vaccination and SARS-CoV-2 variants. Libraries were prepared by immunoSEQ multiplex PCR; TCRdb keeps only in-frame clonotypes and omits some of them. The table includes over 250,000 clones, roughly 86% detected once. Treatment meaning: around 19 received Ad26.COV2.S at low or high dose, single or two shots; about five received placebo; per-sample allocation not given. Sampling took place 63 days after the first vaccine or placebo injection. Sequencing used peripheral blood, obtained in a trial of Ad26.COV2.S vaccine versus placebo. These receptors came from a person between 18 and 65 years old who received the Ad26.COV2.S COVID-19 vaccine or a placebo.

The rearrangement joins TRBV6-5 to TRBJ2-7; 10 nucleotides agree with TRBD1. Trimming cost V 0 bases and J 2 bases; bases outside gene matches: 4. In germline, CDR1 is MNHEY, CDR2 SVGAGI. The length of the CDR3 is 16 residues. The CDR3 nucleotides are TGTGCCAGCAGTTACTCCTCCGGGACAGGGGCCTACGAGCAGTACTTC. Amino acid sequence: CASSYSSGTGAYEQYF.

This chain joins TRBV5-1 and TRBJ2-5, with a possible D match to TRBD2 (5 bases). The CDR3 is made up of 15 amino acids. The germline V gene encodes CDR1 SGHRS and CDR2 YFSETQ. V lost 2 bases to trimming and J lost 4 bases, with 15 bases between them. CDR3 region: CASSLGSGRRETQYF. For the CDR3, the DNA is TGCGCCAGCAGCTTAGGAAGCGGAAGGAGAGAGACCCAGTACTTC.

DNA for the CDR3: TGTGCCAGTACCCCGGGACTAGCGGGGGTCCACACCGGGGAGCTGTTTTTT. Protein product: CASTPGLAGVHTGELFF. This chain links TRBV19 with TRBJ2-2, with 14 bases that match TRBD2. The CDR3 is 17 amino acids. The junction had 7 bases not matched to a gene; V was cut back by 7 bases and J by 3 bases. Germline V lookup: CDR1 LNHDA, CDR2 SQIVND (reference sequence).

The rearrangement uses TRBV5-8 and TRBJ1-1; the match to TRBD1 covers 9 bases. Germline V lookup: CDR1 SGHTS, CDR2 YDEGEE. With V trimmed by 4 bases and J by 5 bases, 12 bases remained unmatched. The CDR3 is 16 residues long. The CDR3 here is CASSNYRGLTGTEAFF. As DNA, the CDR3 is TGTGCCAGCAGCAACTACAGGGGGCTAACGGGAACTGAAGCTTTCTTT.

This sequence joins TRBV19 and TRBJ1-2; a weak D match, TRBD1 (6 bases). The CDR3 consists of 14 residues. The ends were cut back, 4 bases at V and 1 base at J, with 10 bases in the middle. Germline assignment: CDR1 LNHDA and CDR2 SQIVND (reference sequence). CDR3 nucleotides: TGTGCCAGTAGTACCCAACAGGGTAACTATGGCTACACCTTC. Translated: CASSTQQGNYGYTF.

This clone showed up just a few times. The V call is TRBV5-1, the J call TRBJ1-1; possible D gene TRBD1, 6 bases. The CDR3 totals 13 residues. Germline V gene sequence: CDR1 SGHRS, CDR2 YFSETQ. V was shortened by 0 bases and J by 10 bases, with 13 bases between the two germline ends. The CDR3 DNA follows: TGCGCCAGCAGCTTGGAGGGGGACGGGCTAGCTTTCTTT. It encodes CASSLEGDGLAFF.

The rearrangement uses TRBV6-5 and TRBJ2-7; D is ambiguous. Germline lookup yields CDR1 MNHEY and CDR2 SVGAGI. The CDR3 is 13 residues long. V shed 8 bases and J shed 7 bases, with 18 bases lying between them. CDR3 region: CASHRPGSWEQYF. Here the CDR3 DNA reads TGTGCCAGCCACCGCCCCGGTTCGTGGGAGCAGTACTTC.

The chain joins TRBV7-9 to TRBJ1-4; 7 nucleotides line up with TRBD1. CDR3 size: 16 residues. Per the germline V gene, CDR1 is SEHNR and CDR2 is FQNEAQ (reference sequence). Trimming removed 1 base from V and 5 bases from J; junction bases left unmatched: 7. The CDR3 spells CASSLGAGQRNEKLFF. The CDR3 DNA sequence: TGTGCCAGCAGCTTAGGTGCGGGACAGCGAAATGAAAAACTGTTTTTT.

The chain carries TRBV30 and TRBJ2-1; 8 bases are a match to TRBD1. The germline V gene has CDR1 GTSNPN and CDR2 SVGIG (reference sequence). With V trimmed by 0 bases and J by 3 bases, 4 bases remained unmatched. CDR3 length: 15 residues. Here the CDR3 reads CAWSVQGANYNEQFF. The CDR3 DNA is TGTGCCTGGAGTGTTCAGGGGGCGAACTACAATGAGCAGTTCTTC.